The clone carrying this T cell receptor beta chain showed up just once. Its antigen is undetermined. The stimulus was lysate of CMV-infected fibroblasts, roughly 10 ug/mL. Sorting selected CD4+ T cells upregulating both CD40 ligand and CD69. Suppressive ART was started during chronic HIV-1 infection in these adults. For at least 4 years, plasma HIV-1 RNA was undetectable (<50 copies/mL). Sequencing used immunoSEQ version 4 in survey mode. TCRdb keeps only in-frame clones here, not all; method: immunoSEQ multiplex PCR. The sample lists around 13,000 clones, about 72% occurring once. This entry is derived from a study of persistence of HIV-infected CD4 T cells. The study, taken as a whole, reports: Within sorted populations, more oligoclonal TCRs accompanied more oligoclonal proviruses. Antigen-responding cells were enriched for degenerate expanded CDR3beta sequences.

With V trimmed by 1 base and J by 4 bases, 9 bases remained unmatched. The CDR3 has 17 amino acids. The V gene's germline CDR1 is LNHDA and CDR2 SQIVND (reference sequence). This receptor was taken from an adult man with HIV who was CMV-seropositive. The chain carries TRBV19 and TRBJ2-3; 9 nucleotides match TRBD1. The specimen was CD4+ T cells sorted from PBMCs after 18-hour stimulation, collected from a patient who received antiretroviral therapy. The CDR3 bases are TGTGCCAGTAGTATAGCCCGCCGAGACAGGGGGGCAGATACGCAGTATTTT. This translates into CASSIARRDRGADTQYF.